A selection of T cell receptor beta chains follows, all from one sample in a study of CD8 T cells in ankylosing spondylitis. TCRdb reprocessed the 5' RACE reads with MiXCR, giving one entry per CDR3 protein. Of 200,000 to 300,000 distinct CDR3 sequences in the sample, 20% to 30% were seen once. Input material: blood, either unsorted or a sorted T cell fraction (not recorded which). All receptors come from a male donor with ankylosing spondylitis or in good health (not recorded which). The CDR3 runs from the conserved cysteine through the conserved F or W. The order of the fields is CDR3 protein, CDR3 DNA, J gene, V gene, clone size, D gene. A D gene is named only where the DNA matches it firmly. Only some rows state a clone size, as once, few, many or a class for expanded clones.

cdr3_aa: CASWGSGGPLTDTQYF
cdr3_nt: TGTGCCAGCTGGGGAAGCGGGGGGCCTCTCACAGATACGCAGTATTTT
j_call: TRBJ2-3
v_call: TRBV7-9
clone_size: many
d_call: TRBD2

cdr3_aa: CSVRTSGGETQYF
cdr3_nt: TGCAGCGTTCGGACTAGCGGGGGAGAGACCCAGTACTTC
j_call: TRBJ2-5
v_call: TRBV29-1
clone_size: -
d_call: TRBD2

cdr3_aa: CTIAGLETQYF
cdr3_nt: TGCACTATAGCGGGACTAGAGACCCAGTACTTC
j_call: TRBJ2-5
v_call: TRBV20-1
clone_size: many
d_call: TRBD2

cdr3_aa: CASSSGDNYGYTF
cdr3_nt: TGTGCCAGCAGCTCCGGAGATAACTATGGCTACACCTTC
j_call: TRBJ1-2
v_call: TRBV4-2
clone_size: -
d_call: -

cdr3_aa: CASSRSGGASVSKRETQYF
cdr3_nt: TGTGCCAGCAGCCGTTCTGGGGGCGCTTCTGTATCCAAGAGAGAGACCCAGTACTTC
j_call: TRBJ2-5
v_call: TRBV7-6
clone_size: -
d_call: -

cdr3_aa: CSARDDRGISYEQYF
cdr3_nt: TGCAGTGCTAGAGACGACAGGGGCATCTCCTACGAGCAGTACTTC
j_call: TRBJ2-7
v_call: TRBV20-1
clone_size: many
d_call: TRBD1

cdr3_aa: CSVDSSGVTYNEQFF
cdr3_nt: TGCAGCGTTGATAGTAGCGGGGTGACCTACAATGAGCAGTTCTTC
j_call: TRBJ2-1
v_call: TRBV29-1
clone_size: few
d_call: TRBD2

cdr3_aa: CASSQGDTEAFF
cdr3_nt: TGCGCCAGCTCCCAGGGGGACACTGAAGCTTTCTTT
j_call: TRBJ1-1
v_call: TRBV5-1
clone_size: -
d_call: TRBD1

cdr3_aa: CATSDPSKNIQYF
cdr3_nt: TGTGCCACCAGTGACCCTTCCAAAAACATTCAGTACTTC
j_call: TRBJ2-4
v_call: TRBV24-1
clone_size: -
d_call: -

cdr3_aa: CASSQLVNTEAFF
cdr3_nt: TGTGCCAGCAGCCAATTGGTGAACACTGAAGCTTTCTTT
j_call: TRBJ1-1
v_call: TRBV16
clone_size: many
d_call: -

cdr3_aa: CASSAGGNTEAFF
cdr3_nt: TGTGCCAGCAGCGCAGGGGGGAACACTGAAGCTTTCTTT
j_call: TRBJ1-1
v_call: TRBV12-3/TRBV12-4
clone_size: many
d_call: TRBD1

cdr3_aa: CSARTTLTDTQYF
cdr3_nt: TGCAGTGCTAGGACTACCCTCACAGATACGCAGTATTTT
j_call: TRBJ2-3
v_call: TRBV20-1
clone_size: -
d_call: -

cdr3_aa: CSAVKSEQYF
cdr3_nt: TGCAGTGCAGTTAAAAGCGAGCAGTACTTC
j_call: TRBJ2-7
v_call: TRBV20-1
clone_size: -
d_call: -

cdr3_aa: CSLKWSHEQYF
cdr3_nt: TGCAGTTTGAAGTGGTCCCACGAGCAGTACTTC
j_call: TRBJ2-7
v_call: TRBV20-1
clone_size: many
d_call: -

cdr3_aa: CAISETTGNTGELFF
cdr3_nt: TGTGCCATCAGTGAGACAACAGGGAATACCGGGGAGCTGTTTTTT
j_call: TRBJ2-2
v_call: TRBV10-3
clone_size: few
d_call: -

cdr3_aa: CASSPTPGQGEGSSF
cdr3_nt: TGTGCCAGCAGTCCCACTCCGGGACAGGGGGAAGGTAGCTCTTTC
j_call: TRBJ2-7
v_call: TRBV2
clone_size: many
d_call: TRBD1

cdr3_aa: CASSGEGQGWTDTQYF
cdr3_nt: TGTGCCAGCAGCGGGGAAGGACAGGGATGGACAGATACGCAGTATTTT
j_call: TRBJ2-3
v_call: TRBV11-2
clone_size: many
d_call: TRBD1

cdr3_aa: CSASSSLSYGYTF
cdr3_nt: TGCAGTGCTAGTTCTAGCCTTTCCTATGGCTACACCTTC
j_call: TRBJ1-2
v_call: TRBV20-1
clone_size: few
d_call: -

cdr3_aa: CASSERALSSYNEQFF
cdr3_nt: TGTGCCAGCAGCGAAAGGGCCCTGAGCTCCTACAATGAGCAGTTCTTC
j_call: TRBJ2-1
v_call: TRBV7-6
clone_size: once
d_call: -

cdr3_aa: CATSRDRGSPYEQYF
cdr3_nt: TGTGCCACCAGCAGAGATCGAGGCTCTCCCTACGAGCAGTACTTC
j_call: TRBJ2-7
v_call: TRBV15
clone_size: -
d_call: -

cdr3_aa: CASSSQGVNEQFF
cdr3_nt: TGTGCCAGCAGTTCACAGGGTGTAAATGAGCAGTTCTTC
j_call: TRBJ2-1
v_call: TRBV12-3/TRBV12-4
clone_size: many
d_call: -

cdr3_aa: CASSYGTQYF
cdr3_nt: TGTGCCAGCAGTTACGGGACCCAGTACTTC
j_call: TRBJ2-5
v_call: TRBV28
clone_size: once
d_call: -

cdr3_aa: CSVAPQGVEQYF
cdr3_nt: TGCAGCGTTGCCCCACAGGGGGTCGAGCAGTACTTC
j_call: TRBJ2-7
v_call: TRBV29-1
clone_size: -
d_call: TRBD1

cdr3_aa: CAIDPNPPGASGETQYF
cdr3_nt: TGTGCCATCGACCCCAACCCCCCGGGGGCTAGCGGAGAGACCCAGTACTTC
j_call: TRBJ2-5
v_call: TRBV10-3
clone_size: -
d_call: -

cdr3_aa: CASSPRTGGGGTQYF
cdr3_nt: TGTGCCAGCAGCCCCAGGACAGGGGGCGGAGGTACGCAGTATTTT
j_call: TRBJ2-3
v_call: TRBV5-6
clone_size: many
d_call: TRBD1

cdr3_aa: CASNGGGYTDTQYF
cdr3_nt: TGCGCCAGCAATGGGGGGGGATACACAGATACGCAGTATTTT
j_call: TRBJ2-3
v_call: TRBV10-2
clone_size: many
d_call: TRBD2

cdr3_aa: CASSPRTGGTGNTIYF
cdr3_nt: TGCGCCAGCAGCCCGAGGACAGGGGGGACGGGAAACACCATATATTTT
j_call: TRBJ1-3
v_call: TRBV5-1
clone_size: many
d_call: TRBD1

cdr3_aa: CASSLVSRGTISYNEQFF
cdr3_nt: TGTGCCAGCAGCTTAGTCTCGCGGGGGACTATCTCCTACAATGAGCAGTTCTTC
j_call: TRBJ2-1
v_call: TRBV11-2
clone_size: many
d_call: TRBD2

cdr3_aa: CSARQTGNQPQHF
cdr3_nt: TGCAGTGCTAGGCAAACAGGAAATCAGCCCCAGCATTTT
j_call: TRBJ1-5
v_call: TRBV20-1
clone_size: few
d_call: -

cdr3_aa: CASSEPGTGKSEQYF
cdr3_nt: TGTGCCAGCAGTGAACCCGGGACAGGGAAGAGTGAGCAGTACTTC
j_call: TRBJ2-7
v_call: TRBV6-1
clone_size: -
d_call: TRBD1

cdr3_aa: CAISERLAGGDEQFF
cdr3_nt: TGTGCCATCAGTGAAAGGCTAGCGGGAGGCGATGAGCAGTTCTTC
j_call: TRBJ2-1
v_call: TRBV10-3
clone_size: few
d_call: TRBD2

cdr3_aa: CASSLLRLSSGNTIYF
cdr3_nt: TGTGCCAGCAGTTTATTACGCCTAAGCTCTGGAAACACCATATATTTT
j_call: TRBJ1-3
v_call: TRBV28
clone_size: few
d_call: -

cdr3_aa: CASSLEWRNTPQYF
cdr3_nt: TGTGCCAGCAGCTTAGAATGGCGGAACACCCCCCAGTACTTC
j_call: TRBJ2-5
v_call: TRBV7-9
clone_size: -
d_call: -